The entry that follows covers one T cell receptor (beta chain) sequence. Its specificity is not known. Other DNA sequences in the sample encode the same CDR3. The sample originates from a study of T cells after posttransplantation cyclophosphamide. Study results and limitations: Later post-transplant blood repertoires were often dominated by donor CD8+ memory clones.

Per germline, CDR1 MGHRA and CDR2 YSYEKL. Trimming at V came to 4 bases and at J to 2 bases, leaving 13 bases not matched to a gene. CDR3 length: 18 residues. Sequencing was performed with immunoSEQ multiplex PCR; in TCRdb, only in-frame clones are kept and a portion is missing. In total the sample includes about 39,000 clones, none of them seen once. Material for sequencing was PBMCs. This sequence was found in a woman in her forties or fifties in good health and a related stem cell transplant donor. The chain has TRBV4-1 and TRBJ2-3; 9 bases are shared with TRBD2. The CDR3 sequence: CASSLLGLAGSNTDTQYF. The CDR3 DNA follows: TGCGCCAGCAGCCTCCTCGGGCTAGCGGGGAGCAACACAGATACGCAGTATTTT.